This T cell receptor beta chain was identified in a study of CD8 T cells in ankylosing spondylitis (dated by TCRdb to about 2017). Notes on the research overall: T cell receptor beta repertoires were profiled in healthy donors and ankylosing spondylitis patients so that disease-linked TCR variants could be found. The full study cohort was made up of 20 to 25 ankylosing spondylitis patients and around 100 healthy donors. Peripheral blood was sampled, and synovial fluid was also collected from ankylosing spondylitis patients.

A remark on this clonotype: Its cognate antigen has yet to be identified. The sample holds no much larger clone one base away, and base qualities are not on file.

Inclusive of the bounding cysteine and phenylalanine, the CDR3 is 15 residues long. Just the 45-base CDR3 DNA is kept, in frame starting at base 1. Between the V and J ends, shortened by 4 bases and 0 bases respectively, the junction contains 9 bases. What the work shows at the level of the full study, not this receptor alone: The disease-linked clones were reported to be significantly enriched in matched synovial fluid samples from ankylosing spondylitis patients. The disease-linked clones showed a CD8+ phenotype and occurred at relatively low frequencies in peripheral blood. A TCR beta motif of roughly 8 highly homologous amino acid variants appeared characteristic of blood from ankylosing spondylitis patients. Some motif variants had previously been reported in the synovial fluid and blood of reactive arthritis patients, which suggests shared mechanisms of disease initiation.

For sequencing, an Illumina HiSeq 2500 was employed. Quantitative 5'-RACE with molecular barcodes was the method used to prepare the TCR beta libraries. For the original study's pipeline: A new computational method, built on a probabilistic model of VDJ rearrangement, was used to identify disease-linked TCR variants. Through fastp at Q25 and MiXCR, TCRdb rebuilt clones from the public reads, retaining in-frame beta chains. When rows share a CDR3 protein, they turn into one entry using the most common DNA and genes. TCRdb's processing, not the study's, gives the V and J calls here. The sample profile shows a few hundred thousand distinct CDR3 sequences; less than 25% of them were found once. In total, the top ten clones hold approximately 3.7% of the sample.

The sequenced sample was blood, either unsorted or a sorted T cell fraction (not recorded which). This TCR was sampled from a female donor with ankylosing spondylitis or in good health (not recorded which). The rearrangement joined TRBV12-3 or TRBV12-4 to TRBJ2-2; the D gene assignment is ambiguous. The CDR3 here reads CASSSKLPNTGELFF. The nucleotide sequence reads as follows: TGTGCCAGCAGTTCGAAGTTACCGAACACCGGGGAGCTGTTTTTT.